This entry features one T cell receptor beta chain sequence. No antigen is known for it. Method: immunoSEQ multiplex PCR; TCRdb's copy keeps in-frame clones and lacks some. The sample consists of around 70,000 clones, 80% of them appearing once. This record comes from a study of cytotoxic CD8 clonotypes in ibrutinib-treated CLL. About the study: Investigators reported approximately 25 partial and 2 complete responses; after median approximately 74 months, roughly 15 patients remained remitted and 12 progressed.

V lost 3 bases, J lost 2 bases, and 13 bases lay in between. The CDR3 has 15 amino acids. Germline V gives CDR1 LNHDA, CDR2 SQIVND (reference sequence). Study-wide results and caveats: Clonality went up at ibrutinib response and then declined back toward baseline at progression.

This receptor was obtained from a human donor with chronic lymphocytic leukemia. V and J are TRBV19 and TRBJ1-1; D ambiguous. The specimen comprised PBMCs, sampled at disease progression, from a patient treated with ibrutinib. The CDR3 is CASSMSLPGNTEAFF. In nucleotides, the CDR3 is TGTGCCAGTAGTATGTCTCTTCCGGGAAACACTGAAGCTTTCTTT.